The T cell receptor beta chain described here comes from a study of CD8 T cells in Susac syndrome. After extraction with the RNeasy kit, roughly 0.5 to 1 ug of the RNA was reverse transcribed using random hexamers. TCRdb reprocessed the immunoSEQ multiplex PCR reads via MiXCR and lists one record per CDR3 protein. The table lists around 110,000 distinct CDR3 sequences, approximately 96% of them singletons. This CDR3 region has 14 residues. Germline lookup yields CDR1 MNHEY and CDR2 SMNVEV (reference sequence). V shed 0 bases and J shed 6 bases, with 12 bases lying between them. V is TRBV27 and J is TRBJ2-7, with D uncertain. This clonotype originated in a human donor with Susac syndrome. The sequencing sample was made of CD4+ T cells from PBMCs. The CDR3 DNA is TGTGCCAGCAGTTTATCTCACCAAAGAAGCGAGCAGTACTTC. The encoded protein is CASSLSHQRSEQYF.